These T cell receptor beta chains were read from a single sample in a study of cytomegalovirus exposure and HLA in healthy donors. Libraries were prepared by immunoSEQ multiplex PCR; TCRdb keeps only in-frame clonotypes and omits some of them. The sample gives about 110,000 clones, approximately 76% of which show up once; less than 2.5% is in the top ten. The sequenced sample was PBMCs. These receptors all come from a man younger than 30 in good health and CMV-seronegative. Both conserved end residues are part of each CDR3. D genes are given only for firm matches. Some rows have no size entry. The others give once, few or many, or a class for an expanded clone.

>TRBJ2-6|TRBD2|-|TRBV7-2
TGTGCCAGCAGCCCGGGGGGGTCTGGGGCCAACGTCCTGCCTTTC
CASSPGGSGANVLPF
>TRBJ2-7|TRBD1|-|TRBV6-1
TGTGCCAGCAGTGAGGTCATGTCGACAGGGATGGAGCAGTACTTC
CASSEVMSTGMEQYF
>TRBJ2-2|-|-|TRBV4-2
TGTGCCAGCAGCCAATCTGGACTATCCGGGGAGCTGTTTTTT
CASSQSGLSGELFF
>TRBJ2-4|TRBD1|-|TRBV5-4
TGTGCCAGCAGCTTGGCCACAGGGGGTCCGGGAAACATTCAGTACTTC
CASSLATGGPGNIQYF
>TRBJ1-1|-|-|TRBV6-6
TGTTCCGGCGGGGATCGGGGTTTTGAAGCTTTCTTT
CSGGDRGFEAFF
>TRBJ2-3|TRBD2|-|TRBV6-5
TGTGCCAGCAGTCGACCGGGGGGGGCAGATACGCAGTATTTT
CASSRPGGADTQYF
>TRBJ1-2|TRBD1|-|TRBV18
TGTGCCAGCTCACCATTACAGGGGGGAAGGAACTATGGCTACACCTTC
CASSPLQGGRNYGYTF
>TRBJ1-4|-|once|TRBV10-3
TGTGCCATCAGTGACAGTACCTCAACTAATGAAAAACTGTTTTTT
CAISDSTSTNEKLFF
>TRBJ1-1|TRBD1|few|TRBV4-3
TGCGCCAGCAGCCAAGATCGATGGACAGGGGTAACTTTCTTT
CASSQDRWTGVTFF
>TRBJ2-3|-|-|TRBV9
TGTGCCAGCAGCGTAGGAGGTGACACAGATACGCAGTATTTT
CASSVGGDTDTQYF
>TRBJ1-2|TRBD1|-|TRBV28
TGTGCCAGCAGCCCCCGCCTCACAGGGGGAGGGAAATATGGCTACACCTTC
CASSPRLTGGGKYGYTF
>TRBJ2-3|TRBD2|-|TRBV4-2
TGTGCCAGCAGCCAAGAAATTAGCGGGGCCACAGATACGCAGTATTTT
CASSQEISGATDTQYF
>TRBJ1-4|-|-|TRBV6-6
TGTGCCAGCAGCCCCCCCGCTGTCAGGGGAGAAGAAAAACTGTTTTTT
CASSPPAVRGEEKLFF
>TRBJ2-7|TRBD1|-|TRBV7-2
TGTGCCAGCAGCCGCCGGACAGGGCCCCACGAGCAGTACTTC
CASSRRTGPHEQYF
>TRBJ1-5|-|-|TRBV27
TGTGCCAGCAGCCTCACCGGGAATCAGCCCCAGCATTTT
CASSLTGNQPQHF
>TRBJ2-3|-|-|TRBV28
TGTGCCAGCAGTTTAATTGGGGCAGGGGCCACAGATACGCAGTATTTT
CASSLIGAGATDTQYF
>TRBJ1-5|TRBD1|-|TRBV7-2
TGTGCCAGCGCCAACAGGGGTGGCAATCAGCCCCAGCATTTT
CASANRGGNQPQHF
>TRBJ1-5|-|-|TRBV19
TGTGCCAGTAGTTCACGCTCACAGGGCCGCAATCAGCCCCAGCATTTT
CASSSRSQGRNQPQHF
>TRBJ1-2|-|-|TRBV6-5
TGTGCCAGCAGGGGAGGAAACTATGGCTACACCTTC
CASRGGNYGYTF
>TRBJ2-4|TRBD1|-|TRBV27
TGTGCCAGCAGTCCCCAATGGTTTGGACAGGGTTACCAAAACATTCAGTACTTC
CASSPQWFGQGYQNIQYF
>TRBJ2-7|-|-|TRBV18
TGTGCCAGCTCACCGAGGGCAGGGGATTACGAGCAGTACTTC
CASSPRAGDYEQYF
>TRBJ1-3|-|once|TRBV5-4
TGTGCCAGCAGCTTGGGACAGGTCGGCTCTGGAAACACCATATATTTT
CASSLGQVGSGNTIYF
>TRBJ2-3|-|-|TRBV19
TGTGCCAGTAGTGCCAGGTTAGGAGATACGCAGTATTTT
CASSARLGDTQYF